The next 10 T cell receptor beta chains were all read from a single sample in a study of early T cells in non-severe SARS-CoV-2 infection. TCRdb itself ran the 5' RACE reads through MiXCR, one entry per CDR3 protein. The sample has approximately 50,000 distinct CDR3 sequences, 7.5% to 10% seen once; the top ten hold about 15%. The sequenced sample was whole blood. These receptors were taken from an adult who was a healthcare worker with PCR-confirmed SARS-CoV-2 infection or an uninfected control (not recorded which).

Many counts were recorded for this clonotype. The chain combines TRBV6-5 with TRBJ1-2; perhaps TRBD1 as D (5 bases). Per the germline V gene, CDR1 is MNHEY and CDR2 is SVGAGI. V shed 2 bases and J shed 0 bases, with 13 bases lying between them. CDR3 length equals 16 residues. CDR3 sequence (DNA): TGTGCCAGCAGTTACGAGCGGGGGAGATCTAACTATGGCTACACCTTC. Translated: CASSYERGRSNYGYTF.

The table lists this clonotype with a few counts. The chain carries TRBV28 and TRBJ1-1; 9 nucleotides line up with TRBD1. V lost 3 bases, J lost 0 bases, and 5 bases stayed unmatched. The CDR3 runs to 16 residues. CDR1 is MDHEN and CDR2 is SYDVKM in the germline V gene. The CDR3 protein is CASSFPGTGLNTEAFF. CDR3 coding DNA: TGTGCCAGCAGTTTTCCCGGGACAGGGCTGAACACTGAAGCTTTCTTT.

This chain uses TRBV27 with TRBJ2-1; 11 bases are shared with TRBD1. V shed 8 bases and J 9 bases; nucleotides not matched to a gene: 12. This CDR3 region has 15 residues. CDR1 and CDR2 from the germline V gene are MNHEY and SMNVEV (reference sequence). The CDR3 DNA is TGTGCCAGCGGGGCTTCTGGACAGGGGGCGATTGAGCAGTTCTTC. This encodes CASGASGQGAIEQFF.

This clonotype was seen ten or more times. The rearrangement joins TRBV18 to TRBJ1-1, with a possible D match to TRBD1 (6 bases). The ends were cut back, 2 bases at V and 1 base at J, with 8 bases in the middle. From germline, CDR1 is KGHSH and CDR2 LQKENI. The CDR3 spans 14 residues. CDR3 nucleotide sequence: TGTGCCAGCTCACCAACAGGGAAGAACACTGAAGCTTTCTTT. Translated: CASSPTGKNTEAFF.

This clonotype appeared many times. The chain uses TRBV7-9 and TRBJ2-4, with 11 bases aligning to TRBD1. Germline V lookup: CDR1 SEHNR, CDR2 FQNEAQ (reference sequence). Losses at the gene ends were 5 bases for V and 1 base for J; bases not matched to a gene: 7. The CDR3 covers 17 residues. In DNA form, the CDR3 reads TGTGCCAGCAGCCAGAGCGGACAGGGGGCGGCCAAAAACATTCAGTACTTC. Translation: CASSQSGQGAAKNIQYF.

This clonotype was picked up many times. This sequence joins TRBV12-3 or TRBV12-4 and TRBJ1-1, with 7 bases identical to TRBD1. After removal of 6 bases from V and 4 bases from J, the junction contained 11 bases not matched to a gene. There are 15 residues in the CDR3. The CDR3 bases are TGTGCCAGCAGCCCGACAGGGAAAGGAGGCACTGAAGCTTTCTTT. Protein product: CASSPTGKGGTEAFF.

This clonotype was detected many times. This sequence joins TRBV7-2 and TRBJ2-7; no definite D call. Trimming cost V 5 bases and J 1 base, with 12 bases left between them. The CDR3 loop spans 14 amino acids. Germline CDR1 SGHTA, CDR2 FQGNSA. In DNA, the CDR3 is TGTGCCAGCAGCCCCCTTACGAGTTCCTACGAGCAGTACTTC. It translates to CASSPLTSSYEQYF.

The V call is TRBV25-1, the J call TRBJ1-1; D unresolved. In germline, CDR1 is MGHDK, CDR2 SYGVNS. CDR3 length: 15 residues. V was shortened by 1 base and J by 1 base, with 10 bases between the two germline ends. CDR3 DNA: TGTGCCAGCAGTGAATGGGCGGGATCGAACACTGAAGCTTTCTTT. Translated: CASSEWAGSNTEAFF.

In its sample, this clonotype was seen many times. The chain links TRBV11-3 to TRBJ2-3; perhaps TRBD2 as D (6 bases). The CDR3 consists of 14 residues. The V end lost 5 bases, the J end lost 6 bases, and 15 bases lay between the germline ends. The germline V gene has CDR1 SGHNT and CDR2 YENEEA. CDR3 residues: CASSPRRGVDTQYF. CDR3 bases: TGTGCCAGCAGCCCCCGGCGGGGTGTTGATACGCAGTATTTT.

This clonotype was recorded at least ten times. The gene calls are TRBV14 and TRBJ2-5; D gene uncertain. Germline CDR1 is SGHDN and CDR2 is FVKESK. Trimming took 0 bases from V and 2 from J, leaving 10 bases between them. The CDR3 spans 15 residues. CDR3 sequence reads: CASSQDSGPQETQYF. In DNA, the CDR3 is TGTGCCAGCAGCCAAGATTCTGGTCCGCAAGAGACCCAGTACTTC.